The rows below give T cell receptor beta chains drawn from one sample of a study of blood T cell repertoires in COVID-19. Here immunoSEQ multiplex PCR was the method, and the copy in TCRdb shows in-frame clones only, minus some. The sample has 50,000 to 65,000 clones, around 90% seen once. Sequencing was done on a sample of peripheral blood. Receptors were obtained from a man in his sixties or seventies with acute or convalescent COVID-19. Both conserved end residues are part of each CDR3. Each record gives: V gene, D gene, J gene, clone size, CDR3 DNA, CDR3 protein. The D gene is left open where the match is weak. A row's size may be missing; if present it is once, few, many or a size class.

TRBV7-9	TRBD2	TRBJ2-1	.	TGTGCCAGCAGCTTAGCGGGAGGGCCGGATGAGCAGTTCTTC	CASSLAGGPDEQFF
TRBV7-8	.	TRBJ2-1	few	TGTGCCAGCAGACCCAGGGGCTATGAGCAGTTCTTC	CASRPRGYEQFF
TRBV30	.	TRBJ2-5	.	TGTGCCTGGAGTGTAGGCGAGAGGGAGACCCAGTACTTC	CAWSVGERETQYF
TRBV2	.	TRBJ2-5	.	TGTGCCAGCAGCGGACAAAGGACAGAGACCCAGTACTTC	CASSGQRTETQYF
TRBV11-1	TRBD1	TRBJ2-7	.	TGTGCCAGCAGCTCCCGGGAAGGACAGGGGGACGAGCAGTACTTC	CASSSREGQGDEQYF
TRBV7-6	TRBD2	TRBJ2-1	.	TGTGCCAGCAGCTTACCGACCGGGACTAGCGGGATTGAGCAGTTCTTC	CASSLPTGTSGIEQFF
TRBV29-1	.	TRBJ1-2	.	TGCAGCGTTGATCCGCTAGGAAGTGATCGAGGCTACACCTTC	CSVDPLGSDRGYTF
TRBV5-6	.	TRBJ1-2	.	TGTGCCAGCAGCGTTATAGACAGAACCTACACCTTC	CASSVIDRTYTF
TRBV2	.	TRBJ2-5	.	TGTGCCAGCAGTGCCCAGGGACTAGAGACCCAGTACTTC	CASSAQGLETQYF
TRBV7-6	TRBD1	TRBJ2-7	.	TGTGCCAGCAGCCTCCGACAGGGGTCCTACGAGCAGTACTTC	CASSLRQGSYEQYF
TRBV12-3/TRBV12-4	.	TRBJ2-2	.	TGTGCCAGCAGCACTAGGCAGGCCGGGGAGCTGTTTTTT	CASSTRQAGELFF
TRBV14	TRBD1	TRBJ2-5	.	TGTGCCAGCAGCCATTTGAGGACAGGGGATTACCAAGAGACCCAGTACTTC	CASSHLRTGDYQETQYF
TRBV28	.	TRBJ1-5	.	TGTGCCAGCAGCCTGTCGACGGGCGCGGGCTATCAGCCCCAGCATTTT	CASSLSTGAGYQPQHF
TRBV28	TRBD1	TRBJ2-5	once	TGTGCCAGCAGTTTATGGAAGGCCTCCCGGGTCCGGGACAGACAAGAGACCCAGTACTTC	CASSLWKASRVRDRQETQYF
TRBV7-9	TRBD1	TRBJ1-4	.	TGTGCCAGCAGCTTAAGGATCATGGGACAGGAACCCGTTAATATCGCTTTT	CASSLRIMGQEPVNIAF
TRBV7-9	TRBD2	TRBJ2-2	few	TGTGCCAGCAACCCCGCGGCGCTAGCGGGAGGGACCGGGGAGCTGTTTTTT	CASNPAALAGGTGELFF
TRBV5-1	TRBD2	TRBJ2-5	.	TGCGCCAGCAGCCGTGTTGTCGTAGCGGGGCAAGAGACCCAGTACTTC	CASSRVVVAGQETQYF
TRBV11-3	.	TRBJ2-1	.	TGTGCCAGCAGCTTATACGGGGGTTCCTACAATGAGCAGTTCTTC	CASSLYGGSYNEQFF
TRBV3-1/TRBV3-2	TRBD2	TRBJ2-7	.	TGTGCCAGCAGCCAAGATGTTAGCGGGGCGTACGAGCAGTACTTC	CASSQDVSGAYEQYF
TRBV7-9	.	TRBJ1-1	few	TGTGCCAGCAGCTGGGTAGCGGACACTGAAGCTTTCTTT	CASSWVADTEAFF
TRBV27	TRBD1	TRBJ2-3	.	TGTGCCAGCACCCGTGGGACAGGGGCAGATACGCAGTATTTT	CASTRGTGADTQYF
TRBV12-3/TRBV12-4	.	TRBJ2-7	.	TGTGCCAGCAGCCCACAAACTTCTGCAGGGCAGTACTTC	CASSPQTSAGQYF
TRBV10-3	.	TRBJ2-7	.	TGTGCCATCAGTGAGTCGGGCAGGGACTCCGAGCAGTACTTC	CAISESGRDSEQYF